This T cell receptor (beta chain) was obtained from a study of CD8+ T cells in alopecia areata. This clone was found a few times. Following extraction, RNA underwent reverse transcription to cDNA, which served as the sequencing template. Libraries were prepared by immunoSEQ multiplex PCR; TCRdb keeps only in-frame clonotypes and omits some of them. Seen here are more than 85,000 clones, roughly 47% observed once, and the top ten hold roughly 0.79%. This CDR3 is 11 amino acids long. Germline V gene data show CDR1 as SGHDN and CDR2 as FVKESK. With 3 bases removed from V and 5 bases from J, the gap between germline ends came to 4 bases.

The chain carries TRBV14 and TRBJ2-5; no definite D call. Source material: CD4+ T cells sorted from blood. The source is a human donor with alopecia areata. The CDR3 DNA is TGTGCCAGCAGCCAGCTCGAGACCCAGTACTTC. Protein product: CASSQLETQYF.